This T cell receptor beta chain was retrieved from a study of memory CD4+ T cells and cytomegalovirus serostatus. Broader study findings: CD4+ memory repertoires contained about two fifths of the 164 reported CMV TCRbeta sequences. The CMV-associated TCR signature appears largely within the CD4+ memory repertoire.

This clone was detected only a few times. Its antigen remains unknown. TCRdb's copy holds only in-frame clones and misses some; the assay was immunoSEQ multiplex PCR. The table lists roughly 84,000 clones, over 80% of them singletons, with 0.78% in the top ten. Germline CDR1 SEHNR, CDR2 FQNEAQ (reference sequence). V lost 7 bases to trimming and J lost 5 bases, with 14 bases between them. CDR3 length equals 13 residues. Single viable CD3+CD4+CD8-CD45RO+ cells were sorted as the memory CD4+ T cells. CD4+ T cells were isolated by positive magnetic selection. The chain recombines TRBV7-9 with TRBJ1-1, with D perhaps TRBD1 (6 bases). The TCR sequence derives from an adult in good health and CMV-seronegative. Material: memory CD4+ T cells from blood. DNA for the CDR3: TGTGCCAGCAACCTAGGGGGGGGGACTGAAGCTTTCTTT. Its protein product is CASNLGGGTEAFF.